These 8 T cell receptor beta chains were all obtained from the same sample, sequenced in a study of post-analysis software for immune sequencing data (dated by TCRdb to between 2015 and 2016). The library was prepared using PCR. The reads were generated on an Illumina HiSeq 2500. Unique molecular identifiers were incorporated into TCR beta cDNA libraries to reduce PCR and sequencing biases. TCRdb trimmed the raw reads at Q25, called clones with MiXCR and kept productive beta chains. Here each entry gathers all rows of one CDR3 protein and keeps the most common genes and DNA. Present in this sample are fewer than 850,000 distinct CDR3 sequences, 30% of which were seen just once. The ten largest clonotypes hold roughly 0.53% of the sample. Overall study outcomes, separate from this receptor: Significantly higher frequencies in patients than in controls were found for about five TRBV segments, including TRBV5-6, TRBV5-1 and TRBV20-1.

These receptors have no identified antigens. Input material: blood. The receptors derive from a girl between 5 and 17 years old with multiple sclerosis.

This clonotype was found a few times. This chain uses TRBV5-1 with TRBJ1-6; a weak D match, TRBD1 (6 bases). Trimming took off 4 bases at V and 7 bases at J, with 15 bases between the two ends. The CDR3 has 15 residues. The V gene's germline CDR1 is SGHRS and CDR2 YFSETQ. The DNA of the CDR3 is TGCGCCAGCAGCGTGGCGGGGGCAGGGAATTCACCCCTCCACTTT. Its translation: CASSVAGAGNSPLHF.

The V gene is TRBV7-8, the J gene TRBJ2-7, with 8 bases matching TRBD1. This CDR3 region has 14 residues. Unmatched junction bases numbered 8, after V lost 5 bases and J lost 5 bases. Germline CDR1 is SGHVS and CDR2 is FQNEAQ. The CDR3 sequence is CASSVSTGGHEQYF. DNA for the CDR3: TGTGCCAGCAGCGTTAGTACAGGGGGGCACGAGCAGTACTTC.

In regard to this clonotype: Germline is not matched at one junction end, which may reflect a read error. The DNA of the CDR3 is TGTGTCAGCAGCCCGTATACCTACGAGCAGTACTTC. Protein product: CVSSPYTYEQYF. The chain joins TRBV7-9 to TRBJ2-5, with D unresolved. The J call may be mistaken, given a closer DNA end match to TRBJ2-7. Germline values: CDR1 SEHNR, CDR2 FQNEAQ (reference sequence). CDR3 length equals 12 residues.

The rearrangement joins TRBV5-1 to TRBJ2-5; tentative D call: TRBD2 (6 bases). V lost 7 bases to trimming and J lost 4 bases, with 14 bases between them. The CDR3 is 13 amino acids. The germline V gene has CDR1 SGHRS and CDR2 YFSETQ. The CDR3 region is CASGGDGSETQYF. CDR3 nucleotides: TGCGCCAGCGGAGGGGACGGTTCAGAGACCCAGTACTTC.

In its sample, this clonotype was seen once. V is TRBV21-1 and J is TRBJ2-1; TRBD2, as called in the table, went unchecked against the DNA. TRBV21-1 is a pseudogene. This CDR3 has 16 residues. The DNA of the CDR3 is TGTGCCAGCAGCCCATATACTAGCGGGGGTAGAAATGAGCAGTTCTTC. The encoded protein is CASSPYTSGGRNEQFF.

As DNA, the CDR3 is TGCAGCGTTTGGGGGCATTCGGACATTCAGTACTTC. Protein sequence: CSVWGHSDIQYF. The chain recombines TRBV29-1 with TRBJ2-4; maybe TRBD1 (6 bases). CDR1 and CDR2 from the germline V gene are SQVTM and ANQGSEA. Deletions cut 5 bases from V and 8 bases from J, with 13 bases between. The CDR3 totals 12 residues.

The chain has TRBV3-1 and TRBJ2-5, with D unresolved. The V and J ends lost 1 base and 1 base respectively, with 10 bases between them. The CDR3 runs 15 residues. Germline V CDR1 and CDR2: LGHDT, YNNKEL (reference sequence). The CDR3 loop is CASSQGTYLQETQYF. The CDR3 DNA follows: TGTGCCAGCAGCCAAGGGACCTACCTCCAAGAGACCCAGTACTTC.

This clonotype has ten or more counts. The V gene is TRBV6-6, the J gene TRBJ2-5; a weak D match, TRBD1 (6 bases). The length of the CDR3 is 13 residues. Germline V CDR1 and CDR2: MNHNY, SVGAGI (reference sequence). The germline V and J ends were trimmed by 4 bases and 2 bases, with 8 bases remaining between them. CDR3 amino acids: CASSFTGQETQYF. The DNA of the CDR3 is TGTGCCAGCAGTTTTACAGGGCAAGAGACCCAGTACTTC.